Below are 21 T cell receptor beta chains sequenced from a single sample in a study of blood T cell repertoires in COVID-19 (dated by TCRdb to 2020 to 2022). Libraries came from the immunoSEQ multiplex PCR assay. The table was pulled from immuneACCESS by TCRdb, which kept in-frame rearrangements only. Such tables lose some clones; where checked, under half of the loss comes from unresolved V genes, and the rest has no known cause. For this sample there are fewer than 200,000 clones; approximately 84% appear just once. The top ten hold 6% to 9% of the sample. The sample taken for sequencing was peripheral blood. All receptors come from a man in his forties who had recovered from COVID-19.

The chain recombines TRBV7-2 with TRBJ1-6; D gene ambiguous. CDR3 length: 14 amino acids. Germline assignment: CDR1 SGHTA and CDR2 FQGNSA. Trimming removed 5 bases from V and 11 bases from J, with 16 bases in between. The CDR3 is CASSQDFSGTPLHF. CDR3 DNA sequence: TGTGCCAGCAGCCAGGATTTCTCAGGCACACCCCTCCACTTT. The entire variable domain, with the rest obtained from reference TRBV7-2 and TRBJ1-6, is as follows: GAGVSQSPSNKVTEKGKDVELRCDPISGHTALYWYRQSLGQGLEFLIYFQGNSAPDKSGLPSDRFSAERTGGSVSTLTIQRTQQEDSAVYLCASSQDFSGTPLHFGNGTRLTVT.

The genes are TRBV29-1 and TRBJ1-1, with D perhaps TRBD1 (6 bases). CDR3 length: 14 residues. V was pared by 6 bases and J by 3 bases, with 17 bases between. CDR1 and CDR2 from the germline V gene are SQVTM and ANQGSEA. In DNA form, the CDR3 reads TGCAGCGTCCTGCGGAGCAGGGGATACACTGAAGCTTTCTTT. Its protein product is CSVLRSRGYTEAFF.

This clone was counted between two and nine times. The chain recombines TRBV3-1 (or the pseudogene TRBV3-2) with TRBJ1-4, with 11 bases lining up with TRBD1. The germline V gene encodes CDR1 LGHDT and CDR2 YNNKEL (reference sequence). Germline trimming cut 4 bases from V and 6 bases from J; bases unmatched to any gene: 7. The CDR3 has 16 amino acids. The CDR3 bases are TGTGCCAGCAGCCGCCCTCGGACAGGGGGCGATGAAAAACTGTTTTTT. Protein sequence: CASSRPRTGGDEKLFF.

This clone was found once. The chain joins TRBV5-1 to TRBJ2-7; 8 positions agree with TRBD2. Germline CDR1 is SGHRS and CDR2 is YFSETQ. Trimming cost V 1 base and J 0 bases; bases outside gene matches: 6. The CDR3 is 16 residues long. Here the CDR3 reads CASSLRGGQTSYEQYF. CDR3 nucleotides: TGCGCCAGCAGCTTGCGGGGGGGCCAAACCTCCTACGAGCAGTACTTC.

The J gene is TRBJ1-3, the V gene TRBV19; D gene uncertain. This CDR3 has 14 residues. The germline V gene encodes CDR1 LNHDA and CDR2 SQIVND (reference sequence). V was trimmed by 7 bases and J by 4 bases, leaving 14 bases between them. The DNA of the CDR3 is TGTGCCAGTAATAGTCCATTTCACGGAAACACCATATATTTT. Its translation is CASNSPFHGNTIYF.

The CDR3 DNA reads as TGTGCCAGCTCACCACGGGACAGGGGGCCGCAGTATTTT. This sequence encodes CASSPRDRGPQYF. The chain couples TRBV18 to TRBJ2-3; 12 bases align to TRBD1. The CDR3 runs 13 residues. The germline gives CDR1 KGHSH, CDR2 LQKENI. Trimming removed 1 base from V and 10 bases from J; junction bases left unmatched: 0. Based on the CDR3 plus reference TRBV18 and TRBJ2-3, the full variable domain is NAGVMQNPRHLVRRRGQEARLRCSPMKGHSHVYWYRQLPEEGLKFMVYLQKENIIDESGMPKERFSAEFPKEGPSILRIQQVVRGDSAAYFCASSPRDRGPQYFGPGTRLTVL.

The chain combines TRBV6-5 with TRBJ2-3, with D maybe TRBD1 (5 bases). V was clipped by 1 base and J by 0 bases, with 8 bases between them. Germline V gives CDR1 MNHEY, CDR2 SVGAGI. CDR3 length: 15 amino acids. This chain's CDR3 is CASSYFDRSTDTQYF. As DNA, the CDR3 is TGTGCCAGCAGTTACTTCGACAGAAGCACAGATACGCAGTATTTT.

The V and J genes are TRBV29-1 and TRBJ2-5; weak D call: TRBD1 (6 bases). The CDR3 consists of 12 residues. Per germline, CDR1 SQVTM and CDR2 ANQGSEA. With 8 bases removed from V and 8 bases from J, the gap between germline ends came to 18 bases. CDR3 DNA: TGCAGCTCCTCGGACAGTCTGACCACCCAGTACTTC. Protein product: CSSSDSLTTQYF. The full variable domain, rest sourced from reference TRBV29-1 and TRBJ2-5, is SAVISQKPSRDICQRGTSLTIQCQVDSQVTMMFWYRQQPGQSLTLIATANQGSEATYESGFVIDKFPISRPNLTFSTLTVSNMSPEDSSIYLCSSSDSLTTQYFGPGTRLLVL.

This chain uses TRBV11-2 with TRBJ1-5; no clear D. The germline V gene has CDR1 SGHAT and CDR2 FQNNGV. V was clipped by 0 bases and J by 7 bases, with 10 bases between them. This CDR3 spans 14 amino acids. In nucleotides, the CDR3 is TGTGCCAGCAGCTTAGATGGGAGTACGCAGCCCCAGCATTTT. Its translation is CASSLDGSTQPQHF. Based on the CDR3 plus reference TRBV11-2 and TRBJ1-5, the full variable domain is EAGVAQSPRYKIIEKRQSVAFWCNPISGHATLYWYQQILGQGPKLLIQFQNNGVVDDSQLPKDRFSAERLKGVDSTLKIQPAKLEDSAVYLCASSLDGSTQPQHFGDGTRLSIL.

There are a few counts of this clone. The chain couples TRBV4-1 to TRBJ2-1; D possibly corresponds to TRBD2 (5 bases). V was trimmed by 5 bases and J by 0 bases, leaving 14 bases between them. The CDR3 spans 16 residues. Germline loops: CDR1 MGHRA, CDR2 YSYEKL. The DNA of the CDR3 is TGCGCCAGCAGCGTCGGACTCATTTTCTCCTACAATGAGCAGTTCTTC. It is translated as CASSVGLIFSYNEQFF.

The V call is TRBV9, the J call TRBJ2-3, with 9 positions matching TRBD2. V shed 4 bases, J shed 2 bases, and the junction held 5 bases outside the gene matches. The V gene's germline CDR1 is SGDLS and CDR2 YYNGEE. The CDR3 totals 15 residues. CDR3 coding DNA: TGTGCCAGCAGCATTAGCGGGGGTTACACAGATACGCAGTATTTT. It translates to CASSISGGYTDTQYF.

The J gene is TRBJ2-5, the V gene TRBV7-9; D perhaps matches TRBD2 (6 bases). CDR1 and CDR2 (germline): SEHNR, FQNEAQ (reference sequence). The CDR3 length is 14 residues. Between the trimmed V and J ends, which lost 2 bases and 3 bases, there was a span of 10 bases. CDR3 sequence: CASSLSRREETQYF. Here the CDR3 DNA reads TGTGCCAGCAGCTTAAGCAGGAGGGAAGAGACCCAGTACTTC. The entire variable domain, with the rest obtained from reference TRBV7-9 and TRBJ2-5, is as follows: DTGVSQNPRHKITKRGQNVTFRCDPISEHNRLYWYRQTLGQGPEFLTYFQNEAQLEKSRLLSDRFSAERPKGSFSTLEIQRTEQGDSAMYLCASSLSRREETQYFGPGTRLLVL.

This chain uses TRBV4-3 with TRBJ1-1; D remains ambiguous. Germline V gives CDR1 LGHNA, CDR2 YSLEER. The ends were cut back, 4 bases at V and 0 bases at J, with 12 bases in the middle. This CDR3 is built from 15 residues. CDR3 bases: TGCGCCAGCAGCCCGGGGAGCGATATGAACACTGAAGCTTTCTTT. This translates into CASSPGSDMNTEAFF.

The chain joins TRBV7-9 to TRBJ2-6, with D hard to call. The V gene lost 6 bases and the J gene lost 2 bases, with 5 bases spanning the gap. The CDR3 length is 13 residues. Germline CDR1 SEHNR, CDR2 FQNEAQ (reference sequence). The CDR3 coding sequence is TGTGCCAGCAGTTCTGCTGGGGCCAACGTCCTGACTTTC. The encoded protein is CASSSAGANVLTF.

The rearrangement uses TRBV12-5 and TRBJ2-3; D remains ambiguous. The CDR3 extends over 15 amino acids. V was shortened by 5 bases and J by 1 base, with 13 bases between the two germline ends. Germline values: CDR1 LGHNT, CDR2 FRNRAP. Written as DNA, the CDR3 is TGTGCTAGTGGTCCAACGGCAGGCCGCACAGATACGCAGTATTTT. This gives the protein CASGPTAGRTDTQYF.

This clone has a single count. The chain couples TRBV13 to TRBJ1-2, with D perhaps matching TRBD1 (5 bases). V was pared by 0 bases and J by 3 bases, with 11 bases between. The CDR3 extends over 15 amino acids. Per germline, CDR1 PRHDT and CDR2 FYEKMQ (reference sequence). CDR3 DNA: TGTGCCAGCAGCTTAGGCCGGGGGAGGGACTATGGCTACACCTTC. Amino acids: CASSLGRGRDYGYTF.

The V call is TRBV5-4, the J call TRBJ2-7; 9 bases match TRBD2. CDR3 length: 17 amino acids. The germline gives CDR1 SGHNT, CDR2 YYREEE (reference sequence). V lost 1 base to trimming and J lost 2 bases; unmatched junction nucleotides: 10. The CDR3 spells CASSLLLVAGAPYEQYF. CDR3 sequence (DNA): TGTGCCAGCAGCTTGCTATTGGTAGCGGGAGCCCCCTACGAGCAGTACTTC.

The rearrangement joins TRBV25-1 to TRBJ2-5; D is perhaps TRBD1 (6 bases). Trimming removed 6 bases from V and 7 bases from J, with 12 bases in between. The germline V gene has CDR1 MGHDK and CDR2 SYGVNS. CDR3 length: 12 amino acids. The CDR3 here is CASREVGGTQYF. The CDR3 DNA is TGTGCCAGCAGGGAAGTAGGGGGGACCCAGTACTTC.

This clone was observed a single time. This sequence joins TRBV6-6 and TRBJ2-5; possible D gene TRBD2, 6 bases. Germline V gene lookup returns CDR1 MNHNY and CDR2 SVGAGI (reference sequence). The V end lost 6 bases, the J end lost 5 bases, and 19 bases lay between the germline ends. This CDR3 is 15 amino acids long. CDR3 sequence: CASSDPGAVLETQYF. Here the CDR3 DNA reads TGTGCCAGCAGCGACCCGGGAGCGGTTTTGGAGACCCAGTACTTC.

The V call is TRBV29-1, the J call TRBJ1-6, with TRBD1 as a possible D gene (6 bases). V lost 5 bases to trimming and J lost 10 bases, with 15 bases between them. CDR1 and CDR2 (germline): SQVTM, ANQGSEA. CDR3 length: 13 amino acids. This CDR3 reads CSVSAGVGSPLHF. For the CDR3, the DNA is TGCAGCGTTAGCGCAGGGGTTGGATCACCCCTCCACTTT.

The count of this clone is one. The rearrangement uses TRBV18 and TRBJ1-2; D call uncertain. V gave up 6 bases and J gave up 2 bases, with 7 bases separating them. The CDR3 consists of 12 residues. Germline V gives CDR1 KGHSH, CDR2 LQKENI. CDR3 DNA sequence: TGTGCCAGCTCCGACTGGAACTATGGCTACACCTTC. As protein: CASSDWNYGYTF.